A single TCR beta chain is shown here with its context. Its target is not known. PCR primers comprised 60 Vbeta and 13 Jbeta primers. Per the study methods: Around 9.9 million shared chains were among the roughly 80 million unique TCR beta chains that a later analysis counted. Method: immunoSEQ multiplex PCR; TCRdb's copy keeps in-frame clones and lacks some. D and trimming come from the DNA, and the V and J calls and clone size come from that table. The table records some 140,000 clones, more than 70% of them present only once. The CDR3 consists of 14 residues. Trimming removed 3 bases from V and 2 bases from J; junction bases left unmatched: 3. Germline CDR1 reads SGHNT; CDR2 reads YENEEA. These data originate in a study of cytomegalovirus exposure and HLA in healthy donors. Study-level results: Across all donors, roughly uniform sequencing depth was an assumption of the presence/absence analyses.

Sequencing was carried out using PBMCs. The TCR was taken from a male donor in good health and CMV-seropositive. The chain uses TRBV11-3 and TRBJ1-1; 7 bases line up with TRBD1. This CDR3 reads CASSLGQKNTEAFF. CDR3 DNA sequence: TGTGCCAGCAGCTTGGGACAGAAAAACACTGAAGCTTTCTTT. Using reference TRBV11-3 and TRBJ1-1 for the parts outside the CDR3, the full variable domain is EAGVVQSPRYKIIEKKQPVAFWCNPISGHNTLYWYLQNLGQGPELLIRYENEEAVDDSQLPKDRFSAERLKGVDSTLKIQPAELGDSAVYLCASSLGQKNTEAFFGQGTRLTVV.